A single sample is the source of the 21 T cell receptor beta chains below, sequenced in a study of immune evolution from preneoplasia to lung adenocarcinoma (dated by TCRdb to about 2021). Libraries came from the immunoSEQ multiplex PCR assay. Sourced from immuneACCESS, this table was stored by TCRdb with only in-frame sequences that have V and J called. A share of the clones is absent; for the studies checked, an unresolved V gene accounts for under half, and the remainder has no known explanation. Within this sample are roughly 4,200 clones, with 75% to 85% of them counted one time only. About 16% of the sample is in the top ten clones. The sample comprised FFPE adjacent normal lung tissue. These receptors originate from a donor older than 65 with lung adenocarcinoma.

The rearrangement uses TRBV6-5 and TRBJ1-1, with unresolved D. Trimming pared 2 bases from V and 1 base from J, leaving 5 bases between. The CDR3 runs 13 residues. CDR1 is MNHEY, CDR2 SVGAGI, per germline. CDR3 in DNA: TGTGCCAGCAGTTACCAGCGGAACACTGAAGCTTTCTTT. Translated: CASSYQRNTEAFF.

This clone has a single count. This chain links TRBV18 with TRBJ2-2; TRBD1 aligns across 10 bases. This CDR3 has 15 amino acids. Germline assignment: CDR1 KGHSH and CDR2 LQKENI. J gave up 7 bases and V 3 bases, and 5 bases lay outside the gene matches. The CDR3 reads CASSPRQGAFGELFF. The CDR3, as DNA: TGTGCCAGCTCACCCCGACAGGGGGCGTTCGGGGAGCTGTTTTTT.

The rearrangement joins TRBV5-4 to TRBJ1-1; tentatively, D is TRBD1 (5 bases). Germline loops: CDR1 SGHNT, CDR2 YYREEE (reference sequence). V lost 0 bases to trimming and J lost 0 bases, with 6 bases between them. The CDR3 totals 14 residues. Here the CDR3 reads CASSLGGVNTEAFF. CDR3 bases: TGTGCCAGCAGCTTGGGGGGCGTGAACACTGAAGCTTTCTTT.

The V gene is TRBV30, the J gene TRBJ1-5; D possibly corresponds to TRBD1 (5 bases). CDR1 and CDR2 (germline): GTSNPN, SVGIG (reference sequence). This CDR3 contains 12 residues. The V end was cut by 1 base, the J end by 5 bases, with 6 bases between. In DNA form, the CDR3 reads TGTGCCTGGAGTGAACAGGATCAGCCCCAGCATTTT. Translating it yields CAWSEQDQPQHF.

The CDR3 protein is CASSPLGDTQQYF. In nucleotides, the CDR3 is TGTGCCAGCAGCCCACTGGGGGACACGCAGCAGTATTTT. The chain has TRBV9 and TRBJ2-3; tentatively, D is TRBD1 (6 bases). This CDR3 has 13 amino acids. Germline V lookup: CDR1 SGDLS, CDR2 YYNGEE. V was clipped by 4 bases and J by 11 bases, with 17 bases between them.

The V and J genes are TRBV12-1 and TRBJ2-7; TRBD2, the D gene given by the table, was not confirmed from the DNA. TRBV12-1 is noted as a pseudogene. This CDR3 region has 14 residues. The CDR3 DNA reads as TGTGCCAGCAGCTTTGTACACCTAGCGTACGAGCAGTACTTC. Translating gives CASSFVHLAYEQYF.

The V call is TRBV2, the J call TRBJ1-5; maybe TRBD1 (5 bases). Germline V gives CDR1 SNHLY, CDR2 FYNNEI. V was trimmed by 7 bases and J by 5 bases, leaving 15 bases between them. The CDR3 covers 14 residues. This CDR3 reads CASTLWGGDQPQHF. The CDR3 DNA reads as TGTGCCAGCACTCTATGGGGGGGGGATCAGCCCCAGCATTTT.

V is TRBV30 and J is TRBJ1-3; D perhaps matches TRBD1 (6 bases). The CDR3 is 17 residues long. Germline CDR1 is GTSNPN and CDR2 is SVGIG (reference sequence). Trimming shortened V by 0 bases and J by 3 bases, and 18 bases separated the two germline ends. The CDR3 DNA reads TGTGCCTGGAGTGTAAGGGGGGCAGGAAGGTTTGGAAACACCATATATTTT. Its translation: CAWSVRGAGRFGNTIYF. The entire variable domain, with the rest obtained from reference TRBV30 and TRBJ1-3, is as follows: SQTIHQWPATLVQPVGSPLSLECTVEGTSNPNLYWYRQAAGRGLQLLFYSVGIGQISSEVPQNLSASRPQDRQFILSSKKLLLSDSGFYLCAWSVRGAGRFGNTIYFGEGSWLTVV.

This rearrangement joins TRBV7-9 to TRBJ2-7, with D possibly being TRBD1 or TRBD2 (5 bases each). The ends were cut back, 4 bases at V and 7 bases at J, with 14 bases in the middle. Germline-derived CDR1 and CDR2 are SEHNR and FQNEAQ (reference sequence). The CDR3 has 13 residues. The CDR3 spells CASSSGPFWEQYF. CDR3 DNA sequence: TGTGCCAGCAGCTCGGGACCGTTTTGGGAGCAGTACTTC.

The chain uses TRBV11-3 and TRBJ2-5; D is uncertain. Trimming cost V 4 bases and J 3 bases, with 18 bases left between them. The CDR3 loop spans 16 amino acids. The germline gives CDR1 SGHNT, CDR2 YENEEA. The CDR3 here is CASSSDGPVGKETQYF. The CDR3 DNA follows: TGTGCCAGCAGCTCGGACGGACCAGTGGGGAAAGAGACCCAGTACTTC.

The chain links TRBV18 to TRBJ1-5, with D possibly being TRBD1 (6 bases). The V and J ends lost 5 bases and 7 bases respectively, with 15 bases between them. CDR3 length equals 14 residues. The germline V gene encodes CDR1 KGHSH and CDR2 LQKENI. In nucleotides, the CDR3 is TGTGCCAGCTCAGACTCAGGGGCCTGGCAGCCCCAGCATTTT. It translates to CASSDSGAWQPQHF.

This clone is a singleton in its sample. The chain has TRBV7-9 and TRBJ1-1; no clear D. The V gene lost 5 bases and the J gene lost 11 bases, with 18 bases spanning the gap. The CDR3 is made up of 13 amino acids. The germline V gene has CDR1 SEHNR and CDR2 FQNEAQ (reference sequence). In DNA, the CDR3 is TGTGCCAGCAGCCCCCCTCGGGAGATGGGGGCTTTCTTT. This encodes CASSPPREMGAFF.

This clone occurred once. The chain employs TRBV10-3 and TRBJ2-3, with 14 positions matching TRBD2. The CDR3 totals 15 residues. J lost 7 bases, V lost 5 bases, and 5 bases had no gene match. The germline V gene encodes CDR1 ENHRY and CDR2 SYGVKD. The CDR3 bases are TGTGCCATCAGTCCGACTAGCGGGAGGGAGAATACGCAGTATTTT. This translates into CAISPTSGRENTQYF.

This chain joins TRBV6-5 and TRBJ2-3; TRBD2 might be the D (6 bases). Trimming took 0 bases from V and 7 from J, leaving 14 bases between them. The CDR3 has 15 amino acids. The germline V gene has CDR1 MNHEY and CDR2 SVGAGI. CDR3 residues: CASSYSVGAGNTQYF. In DNA, the CDR3 is TGTGCCAGCAGTTACTCTGTCGGCGCGGGAAATACGCAGTATTTT.

The chain is built from TRBV30 and TRBJ1-2; D gene uncertain. There are 12 residues in the CDR3. CDR1 GTSNPN and CDR2 SVGIG come from the germline V gene (reference sequence). Trimming stripped 0 bases from V and 8 bases from J, with 10 bases between. Written as DNA, the CDR3 is TGTGCCTGGAGTGTGTCGTGGGCGGGCTACACCTTC. This sequence encodes CAWSVSWAGYTF.

There are a few counts of this clone. The V call is TRBV9, the J call TRBJ2-7, with D possibly being TRBD1 (5 bases). This CDR3 is 14 amino acids long. V was pared by 2 bases and J by 2 bases, with 11 bases between. Germline-derived CDR1 and CDR2 are SGDLS and YYNGEE. CDR3 sequence (DNA): TGTGCCAGCAGCGTGGGCCAGGGCACCTACGAGCAGTACTTC. Its protein product is CASSVGQGTYEQYF. Drawing the rest from reference TRBV9 and TRBJ2-7, the complete variable domain is DSGVTQTPKHLITATGQRVTLRCSPRSGDLSVYWYQQSLDQGLQFLIQYYNGEERAKGNILERFSAQQFPDLHSELNLSSLELGDSALYFCASSVGQGTYEQYFGPGTRLTVT.

The CDR3 DNA sequence: TGTGCCAGCAGTACTAGCGGGAGGGCCGACGAGCAGTACTTC. It encodes CASSTSGRADEQYF. V usage is TRBV28 and J usage is TRBJ2-7, with TRBD2 matching over 13 bases. V shed 5 bases and J 5 bases; nucleotides not matched to a gene: 3. The CDR3 spans 14 residues. Germline loops: CDR1 MDHEN, CDR2 SYDVKM.

The CDR3 loop is CASSLSPGVDRETQYF. The CDR3 DNA follows: TGTGCCAGCAGCTTGTCGCCGGGGGTAGATCGGGAGACCCAGTACTTC. J is TRBJ2-5 and V is TRBV11-1; possibly TRBD2 for D (6 bases). The CDR3 is 16 amino acids. Germline V gene sequence: CDR1 SGHAT, CDR2 FQDESV (reference sequence). Trimming removed 3 bases from V and 5 bases from J, with 19 bases in between.

V and J are TRBV7-2 and TRBJ2-3; maybe TRBD2 (5 bases). The V end lost 6 bases, the J end lost 5 bases, and 12 bases lay between the germline ends. The CDR3 covers 13 residues. Germline CDR1 reads SGHTA; CDR2 reads FQGNSA. DNA of the CDR3: TGTGCCAGCAGAAGGGAGATAAGAGATACGCAGTATTTT. It yields the protein CASRREIRDTQYF.

The chain uses TRBV2 and TRBJ2-5; D may be TRBD2 (5 bases). The V end lost 7 bases, the J end lost 1 base, and 16 bases lay between the germline ends. In germline, CDR1 is SNHLY, CDR2 FYNNEI. The CDR3 extends over 15 amino acids. DNA of the CDR3: TGTGCCAGCACCCGAAGTCGGGGAGTCCAAGAGACCCAGTACTTC. Protein: CASTRSRGVQETQYF.

V usage is TRBV28 and J usage is TRBJ2-3, with 8 bases fitting TRBD2. The CDR3 spans 16 residues. The V gene's germline CDR1 is MDHEN and CDR2 SYDVKM. The ends lost 1 base at V and 6 bases at J; junction bases unmatched: 9. The CDR3 DNA reads as TGTGCCAGCAGTTTATCGGGGGGGGATTTGGCGGATACGCAGTATTTT. Translated: CASSLSGGDLADTQYF.